This TCR beta chain stems from a study of blood T cell repertoires in COVID-19. The germline V and J ends were trimmed by 5 bases and 3 bases, with 13 bases remaining between them. Germline CDR1 is MNHEY and CDR2 is SMNVEV (reference sequence). There are 15 residues in the CDR3. Sequencing used immunoSEQ multiplex PCR; TCRdb keeps in-frame clones, though not all of them. The sample contains about 220,000 clones, almost 90% of which appear only once. The chain recombines TRBV27 with TRBJ1-4, with D possibly being TRBD1 (6 bases). This clonotype was sampled from a woman between 45 and 60 years old with acute COVID-19. Sequencing was performed on PBMCs or T cells enriched from blood (not recorded which). CDR3 loop: CASSNQGWANEKLFF. CDR3 bases: TGTGCCAGCAGTAACCAGGGGTGGGCTAATGAAAAACTGTTTTTT.